These 3 T cell receptor beta chains were all obtained from the same sample, sequenced in a study of patients and donors after allogeneic stem cell transplantation. TCRdb called the RT-PCR reads again in MiXCR, with one record for every CDR3 protein. The sample lists about a million distinct CDR3 sequences; about 20% were seen once. Sequenced sample: blood, either unsorted or a sorted T cell fraction (not recorded which). These receptors originate from a human donor who was either an allogeneic HSCT recipient or a stem cell or donor lymphocyte infusion donor (not recorded which). It is not recorded whose cells these are; they may come from a transplant donor.

This clonotype was counted a few times. The chain couples TRBV4-1 to TRBJ1-3; D uncertain. CDR3 size: 15 residues. V lost 0 bases to trimming and J lost 0 bases, with 6 bases between them. Germline V lookup: CDR1 MGHRA, CDR2 YSYEKL. As DNA, the CDR3 is TGCGCCAGCAGCCAAGATTGGGGCTCTGGAAACACCATATATTTT. Its protein product is CASSQDWGSGNTIYF.

The chain has TRBV9 and TRBJ2-7, with 9 positions matching TRBD1. The V segment lost 0 bases and the J segment 1 base; nucleotides outside the gene matches: 5. CDR1 is SGDLS and CDR2 is YYNGEE in the germline V gene. This CDR3 is 16 amino acids long. The CDR3 DNA is TGTGCCAGCAGCGTAGGACTGGGACAGGGATCCTACGAGCAGTACTTC. It codes for CASSVGLGQGSYEQYF. Based on the CDR3 plus reference TRBV9 and TRBJ2-7, the full variable domain is DSGVTQTPKHLITATGQRVTLRCSPRSGDLSVYWYQQSLDQGLQFLIQYYNGEERAKGNILERFSAQQFPDLHSELNLSSLELGDSALYFCASSVGLGQGSYEQYFGPGTRLTVT.

This clonotype has just a few counts. The genes are TRBV7-9 and TRBJ2-5; TRBD2 aligns across 10 bases. The V and J ends lost 5 bases and 5 bases, in that order; junction bases with no gene match: 11. This CDR3 is built from 16 residues. The germline V gene has CDR1 SEHNR and CDR2 FQNEAQ (reference sequence). The CDR3 is CASSPGPSGGRETQYF. CDR3 coding DNA: TGTGCCAGCAGCCCGGGCCCTAGCGGGGGCCGGGAGACCCAGTACTTC.